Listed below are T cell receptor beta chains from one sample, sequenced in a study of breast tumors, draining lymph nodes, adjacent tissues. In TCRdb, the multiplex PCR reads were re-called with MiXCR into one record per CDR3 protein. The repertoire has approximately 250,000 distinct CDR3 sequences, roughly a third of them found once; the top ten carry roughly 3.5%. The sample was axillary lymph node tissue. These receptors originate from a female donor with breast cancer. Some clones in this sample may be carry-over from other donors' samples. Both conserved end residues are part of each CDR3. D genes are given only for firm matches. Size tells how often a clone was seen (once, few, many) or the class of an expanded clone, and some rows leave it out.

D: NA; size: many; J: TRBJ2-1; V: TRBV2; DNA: TGTGCCAGCAGTGAATCTACTCCCTGGGATGAGCAGTTCTTC; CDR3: CASSESTPWDEQFF
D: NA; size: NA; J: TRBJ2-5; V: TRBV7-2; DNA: TGTGCCAGCAGCTACGGGGGAGGGGGCCAAGAGACCCAGTACTTC; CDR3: CASSYGGGGQETQYF
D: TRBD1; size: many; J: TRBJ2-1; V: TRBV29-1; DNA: TGCAGCGTGGCCGGGACAGGTTCCTACAATGAGCAGTTCTTC; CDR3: CSVAGTGSYNEQFF
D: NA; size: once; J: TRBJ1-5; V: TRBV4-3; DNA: TGCGCCAGCAGCCAAGACGGCCGGGCTAATCAGCCCCAGCATTTT; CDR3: CASSQDGRANQPQHF
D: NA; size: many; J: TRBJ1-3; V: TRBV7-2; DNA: TGTGCCAGCAGCCACAGGGTTTCAAACACCATATATTTT; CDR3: CASSHRVSNTIYF
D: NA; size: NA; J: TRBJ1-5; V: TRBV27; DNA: TGTGCCAGCAGTTTATCCACTAGCAATCAGCCCCAGCATTTT; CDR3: CASSLSTSNQPQHF
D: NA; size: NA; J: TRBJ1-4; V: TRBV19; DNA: TGTGCCAGTCCTGCCGGGAGGGCCGGTGTAAGTGAAAAACTGTTTTTT; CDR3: CASPAGRAGVSEKLFF
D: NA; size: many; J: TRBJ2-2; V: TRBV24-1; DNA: TGTGCCACCAGTGATTTGCCTGGCTGGACCCCACAGACGCCCGGGGAGCTGTTTTTT; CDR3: CATSDLPGWTPQTPGELFF
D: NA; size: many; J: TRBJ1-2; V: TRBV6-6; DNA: TGTGCCAGCAGTCCGGACAGAGTCTATGGCTACACCTTC; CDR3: CASSPDRVYGYTF
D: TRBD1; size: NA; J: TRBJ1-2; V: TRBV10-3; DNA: TGTGCCACTGGACAGGGGGCAGGGTATGGCTACACCTTC; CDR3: CATGQGAGYGYTF
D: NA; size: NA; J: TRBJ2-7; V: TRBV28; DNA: TGTGCCAGCAGTTTCGTGGCTTACGAGCAGTACTTC; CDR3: CASSFVAYEQYF
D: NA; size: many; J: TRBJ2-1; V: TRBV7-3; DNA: TGTGCCAGCAGCTCCTCCGGGACTCCCAATGAGCAGTTCTTC; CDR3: CASSSSGTPNEQFF
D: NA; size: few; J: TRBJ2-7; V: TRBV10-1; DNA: TGCGCCAGCGGATCGGGGACCTACGAGCAGTACTTC; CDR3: CASGSGTYEQYF
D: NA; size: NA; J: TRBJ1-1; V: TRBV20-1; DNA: TGCAGTGCTCGGACAGCGCGCCCTGAAGCTTTCTTT; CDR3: CSARTARPEAFF
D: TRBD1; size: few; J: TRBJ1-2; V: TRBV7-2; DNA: TGTGCCAGCAGCTTATATCCCGGGACAGACTATGGCTACCCCTTC; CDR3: CASSLYPGTDYGYPF
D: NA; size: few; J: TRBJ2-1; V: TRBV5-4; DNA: TGTGCCAGCAGCCCCCAAGACAATGAGCAGTTCTTC; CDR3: CASSPQDNEQFF
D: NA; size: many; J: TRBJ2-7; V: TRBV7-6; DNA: TGTGCCAGCAGCTCCCCCTCTCTCGAGCAGTACTTC; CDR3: CASSSPSLEQYF
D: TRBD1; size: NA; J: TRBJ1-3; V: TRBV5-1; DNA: TGCGTCAGACCGGGACAGCACTCTGGAAACACCATATATTTT; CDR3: CVRPGQHSGNTIYF
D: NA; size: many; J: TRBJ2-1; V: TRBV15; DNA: TGTGCCACCAGCGGACAGTTCACCTACAATGAGCAGTTCTTC; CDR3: CATSGQFTYNEQFF
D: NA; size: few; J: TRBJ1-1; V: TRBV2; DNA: TGTGCCACCAAGGGCCCTGGTATGGAAGCTTTCTTT; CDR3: CATKGPGMEAFF
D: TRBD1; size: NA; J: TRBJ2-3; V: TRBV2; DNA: TGTGCCAGCAAGACGGGACAGGGGGCAGGAGATACGCAGTATTTT; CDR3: CASKTGQGAGDTQYF
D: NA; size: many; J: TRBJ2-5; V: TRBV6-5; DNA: TGTGCCAGCAGTCACGATCTTTCCGGTGCGGAGACCCAGTACTTC; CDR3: CASSHDLSGAETQYF
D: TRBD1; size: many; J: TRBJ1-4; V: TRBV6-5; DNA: TGTGCCAGCAGTTACTCCAGGGGGCGAGAAAAACTGTTTTTT; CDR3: CASSYSRGREKLFF
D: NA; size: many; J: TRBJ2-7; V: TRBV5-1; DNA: TGCGCCAGCAGCTTGGGGCCAACCTACGAGCAGTACTTC; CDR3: CASSLGPTYEQYF
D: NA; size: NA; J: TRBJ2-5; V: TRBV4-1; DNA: TGCGCCAGCAGCCGCGTCGCCTCCCAGGGTATTGGCGAGACCCAGTACTTC; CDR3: CASSRVASQGIGETQYF
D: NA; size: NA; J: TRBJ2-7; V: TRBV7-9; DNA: TGTGCCAGCAGCCAACGACCCGGGCCTGCGAGCACCTACGAGCAGTACTTC; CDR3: CASSQRPGPASTYEQYF
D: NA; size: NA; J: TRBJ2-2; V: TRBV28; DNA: TGTGCCAGCAGGAGGGGCACCGGGGAGCTGTTTTTT; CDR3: CASRRGTGELFF
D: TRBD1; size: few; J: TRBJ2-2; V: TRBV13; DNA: TGTGCCAGCAGCCCGATGACAGGGGGCACCGGGGAGCTGTTTTTT; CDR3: CASSPMTGGTGELFF
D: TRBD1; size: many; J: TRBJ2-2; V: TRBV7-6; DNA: TGTGCCAGCAGCCCAGGGACAGCCTCAAACACCGGGGAGCTGTTTTTT; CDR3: CASSPGTASNTGELFF
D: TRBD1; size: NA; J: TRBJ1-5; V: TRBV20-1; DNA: TGCAGTGCTGTCGGACAGGGAAGGAATACCCAGCCCCAGCATTTT; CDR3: CSAVGQGRNTQPQHF
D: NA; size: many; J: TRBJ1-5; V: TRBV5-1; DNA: TGCGCCAGCAGCTTGGCGCCAGGGAGTAATCAGCCCCAGCATTTT; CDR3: CASSLAPGSNQPQHF
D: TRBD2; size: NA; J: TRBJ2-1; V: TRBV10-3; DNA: TGTGCCATCAGTGAGTCCGGGACTAGCGGGAACTATGAGCAGTTCTTC; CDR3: CAISESGTSGNYEQFF
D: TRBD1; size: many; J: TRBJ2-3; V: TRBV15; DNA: TGTGCCACCAGCAGAGGCGACAGGGCTGGGGCAGATACGCAGTATTTT; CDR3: CATSRGDRAGADTQYF
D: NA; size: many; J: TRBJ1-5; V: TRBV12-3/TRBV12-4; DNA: TGTGCCAGCAGTTTAAGGGGGAACAATCAGCCCCAGCATTTT; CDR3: CASSLRGNNQPQHF
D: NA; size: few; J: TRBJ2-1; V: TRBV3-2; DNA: TGTGCCAGCAGCCCGGGACAGGGAAACCACAATGAGCAGTTCTTC; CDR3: CASSPGQGNHNEQFF
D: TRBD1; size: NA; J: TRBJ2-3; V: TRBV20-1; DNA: TGCAGTGCTAGAGACTTGACAGGGGGCCACAATGAGCAGTATTTT; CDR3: CSARDLTGGHNEQYF
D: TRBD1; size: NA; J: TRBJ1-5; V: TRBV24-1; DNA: TGTGCCACCAGTGATTTGAGAGGGGTGAATTATAATGTCCCGGACAGGAATCAGCCCCAGCATTTT; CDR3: CATSDLRGVNYNVPDRNQPQHF
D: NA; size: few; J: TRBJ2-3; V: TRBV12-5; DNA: TGTGCTAGTGGTTTGGGGCAAGGGGGAACAGATACGCAGTATTTT; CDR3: CASGLGQGGTDTQYF
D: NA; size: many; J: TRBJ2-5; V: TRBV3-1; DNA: TGTGCCAGCAGCCTACAGGGATCGGGAGAGACCCAGTACTTC; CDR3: CASSLQGSGETQYF
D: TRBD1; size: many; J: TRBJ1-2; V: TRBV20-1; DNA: TGCAGTGCTAGGCAGGGGGACTATGGCTACACCTTC; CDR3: CSARQGDYGYTF
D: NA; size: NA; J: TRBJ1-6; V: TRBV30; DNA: TGTGCCTGGAGCTCCCGGCGAACGGGACTTGGAAATTCACCCCTCCACTTT; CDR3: CAWSSRRTGLGNSPLHF
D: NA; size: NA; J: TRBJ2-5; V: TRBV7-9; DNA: TGTGCCAGCAGCTTCCCGACCAGCGGGCAAGAGGCCCAGCACTTC; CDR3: CASSFPTSGQEAQHF
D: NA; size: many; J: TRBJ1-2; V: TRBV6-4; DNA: TGTGCCAGCAGTGAGACAAAACTGGGCGGCTACACCTTC; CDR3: CASSETKLGGYTF
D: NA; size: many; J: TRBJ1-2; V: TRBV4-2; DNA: TGTGCCAGCAGCCAAGATATCAGACAGGACTACTATGGCTACACCTTC; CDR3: CASSQDIRQDYYGYTF
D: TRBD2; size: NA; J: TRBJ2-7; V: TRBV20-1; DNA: TGCAGTGCTAGGAGCGGGAGGTCGCCTGGGCAGTACTTC; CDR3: CSARSGRSPGQYF
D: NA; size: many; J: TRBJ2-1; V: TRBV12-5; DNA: TGTGCTAGTGGTTTGGTCCTCGGGGTAGCAAGGGGTGTCAATGAGCAGTTCTTC; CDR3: CASGLVLGVARGVNEQFF
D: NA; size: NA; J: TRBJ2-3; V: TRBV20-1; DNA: TGCAGTGCTAGAGAGACCGAGGATACGCAGTATTTT; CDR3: CSARETEDTQYF
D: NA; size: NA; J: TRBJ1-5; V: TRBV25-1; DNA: TGTGCCAGCAGTGACTCCGGAGCCAATCAGCCCCAGCATTTT; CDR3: CASSDSGANQPQHF
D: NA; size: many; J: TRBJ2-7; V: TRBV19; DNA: TGTGCCAGTAGTATGGTACAGGACATCTCCTACGAGCAGTACTTC; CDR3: CASSMVQDISYEQYF
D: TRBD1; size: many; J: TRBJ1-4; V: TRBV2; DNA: TGTGCCAGCAGTGAACCCTACAGGGGTACGAATGAAAAACTGTTTTTT; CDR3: CASSEPYRGTNEKLFF
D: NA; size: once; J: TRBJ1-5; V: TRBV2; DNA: TGTGCCAGCACTGGTGCTAGGACAGCCGGACAGACCCAGCATTTT; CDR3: CASTGARTAGQTQHF
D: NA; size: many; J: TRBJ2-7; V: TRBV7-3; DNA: TGTGCCAGCGGCGGGGTTACCTACGAGCAGTACTTC; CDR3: CASGGVTYEQYF
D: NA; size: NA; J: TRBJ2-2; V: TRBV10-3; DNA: TGTGCCATCAGTGATCGAGCCGAGAGGACCGGGGAGCTGTTTTTT; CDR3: CAISDRAERTGELFF
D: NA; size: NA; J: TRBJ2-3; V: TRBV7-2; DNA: TGTGCCAGCAGCCCAGGACAACCTAGCACAGATACGCAGTATTTT; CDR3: CASSPGQPSTDTQYF
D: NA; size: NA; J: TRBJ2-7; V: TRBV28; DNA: TGTGCCAGCAGGCCCCCCGGAACAGGGCAATACGAGCAGTACTTC; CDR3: CASRPPGTGQYEQYF